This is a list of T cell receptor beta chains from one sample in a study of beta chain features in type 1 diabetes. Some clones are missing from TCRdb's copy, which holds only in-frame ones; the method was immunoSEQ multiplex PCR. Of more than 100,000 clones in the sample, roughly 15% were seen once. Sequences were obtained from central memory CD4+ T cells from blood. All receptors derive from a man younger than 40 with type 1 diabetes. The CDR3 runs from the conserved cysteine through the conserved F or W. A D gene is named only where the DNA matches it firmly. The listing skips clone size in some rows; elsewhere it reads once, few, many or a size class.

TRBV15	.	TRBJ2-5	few	CATSSTGPGETQYF	TGTGCCACCAGCTCAACAGGGCCAGGAGAGACCCAGTACTTC
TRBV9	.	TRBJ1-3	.	CASSAVDSSSGNTIYF	TGTGCCAGCAGCGCTGTAGACAGCTCCTCTGGAAACACCATATATTTT
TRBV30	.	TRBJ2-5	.	CAWSASVGKTQYF	TGTGCCTGGAGTGCATCCGTTGGGAAGACCCAGTACTTC
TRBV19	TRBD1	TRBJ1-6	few	CASSTWTGGNSPLHF	TGTGCCAGTAGTACATGGACAGGGGGAAATTCACCCCTCCACTTT
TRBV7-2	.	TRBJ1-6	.	CASSPRDRTPQDSPLHF	TGTGCCAGCAGCCCTCGGGACCGGACCCCTCAGGATTCACCCCTCCACTTT
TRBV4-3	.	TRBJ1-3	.	CASSEQLTSGNTIYF	TGCGCCAGCAGCGAACAGTTAACGTCTGGAAACACCATATATTTT
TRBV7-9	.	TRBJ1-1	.	CASSLDGPTEAFF	TGTGCCAGCAGCTTAGACGGGCCCACTGAAGCTTTCTTT
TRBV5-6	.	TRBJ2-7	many	CASSRYGPDYEQYF	TGTGCCAGCTCCCGGTACGGCCCGGACTACGAGCAGTACTTC
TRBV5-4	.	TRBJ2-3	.	CASSQDVSTDTQYF	TGTGCCAGCAGCCAGGATGTAAGCACAGATACGCAGTATTTT
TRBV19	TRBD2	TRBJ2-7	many	CASSIDLAGETYEQYF	TGTGCCAGTAGTATAGATCTAGCGGGGGAGACCTACGAGCAGTACTTC
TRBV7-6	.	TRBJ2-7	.	CASSIGTDSSYEQYF	TGTGCCAGCAGCATTGGGACCGATAGCTCCTACGAGCAGTACTTC
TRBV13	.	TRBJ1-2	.	CASSLEGTNYGYTF	TGTGCCAGCAGCTTAGAGGGGACGAACTATGGCTACACCTTC
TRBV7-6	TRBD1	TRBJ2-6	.	CASSPLGQGISGANVLTF	TGTGCCAGCAGCCCCCTTGGACAGGGAATCTCTGGGGCCAACGTCCTGACTTTC
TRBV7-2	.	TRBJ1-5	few	CASSLGTGGGPQHF	TGTGCCAGCAGCTTAGGAACAGGAGGGGGTCCCCAGCATTTT
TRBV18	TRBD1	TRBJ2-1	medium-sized	CASSLGQINEQFF	TGTGCCAGCTCACTGGGACAGATCAATGAGCAGTTCTTC
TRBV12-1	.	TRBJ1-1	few	CASSLDWDTEAFF	TGTGCCAGCAGCCTAGACTGGGACACTGAAGCTTTCTTT
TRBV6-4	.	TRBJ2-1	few	CASSSNQGNEQFF	TGTGCCAGCAGCTCAAACCAGGGAAATGAGCAGTTCTTC
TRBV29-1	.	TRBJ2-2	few	CSVDRANTGELFF	TGCAGCGTTGACAGGGCGAACACCGGGGAGCTGTTTTTT
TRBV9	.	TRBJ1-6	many	CASSVGRDSPLHF	TGTGCCAGCAGCGTAGGGCGTGATTCACCCCTCCACTTT
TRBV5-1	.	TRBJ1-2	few	CASSSISNRAGYYGYTF	TGCGCCAGCAGCTCGATCTCTAACAGGGCGGGATACTATGGCTACACCTTC
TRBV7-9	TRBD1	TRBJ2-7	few	CASSLTGGSGEQYF	TGTGCCAGCAGTCTTACAGGGGGGTCCGGCGAGCAGTACTTC
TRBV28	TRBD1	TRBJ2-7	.	CASSRPGTGEYEQYF	TGTGCCAGCAGCCGCCCCGGGACAGGAGAATACGAGCAGTACTTC
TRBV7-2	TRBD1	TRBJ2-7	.	CASSQRQGAIYEQYF	TGTGCCAGCAGCCAACGACAGGGGGCGATTTACGAGCAGTACTTC
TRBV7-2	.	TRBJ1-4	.	CASSLGQNNEKLFF	TGTGCCAGCAGCTTAGGCCAGAATAATGAAAAACTGTTTTTT
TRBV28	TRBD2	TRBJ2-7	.	CASSPPLAGNTWEQYF	TGTGCCAGCAGTCCGCCTCTAGCGGGGAACACCTGGGAGCAGTACTTC
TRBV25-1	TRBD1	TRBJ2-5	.	CATGTESQETQYF	TGTGCCACCGGGACAGAGAGTCAAGAGACCCAGTACTTC
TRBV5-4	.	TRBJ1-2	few	CASSPWAGEGYTF	TGTGCCAGCAGCCCATGGGCGGGAGAAGGCTACACCTTC
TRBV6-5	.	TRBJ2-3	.	CASSYSTGGATDTQYF	TGTGCCAGCAGTTACTCGACAGGAGGGGCCACAGATACGCAGTATTTT
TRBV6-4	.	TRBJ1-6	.	CASSADEKGSPLHF	TGTGCCAGCAGTGCGGACGAAAAGGGAAGTCCCCTCCACTTT
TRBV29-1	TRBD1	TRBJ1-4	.	CSVRTGTGSEKLFF	TGCAGCGTCCGAACCGGGACAGGGAGTGAAAAACTGTTTTTT
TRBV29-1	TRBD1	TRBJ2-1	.	CSVGRTGSYNEQFF	TGCAGCGTTGGCAGGACAGGCTCCTACAATGAGCAGTTCTTC
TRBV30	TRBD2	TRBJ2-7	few	CAWGSGAHEQYF	TGTGCCTGGGGTAGCGGGGCCCACGAGCAGTACTTC
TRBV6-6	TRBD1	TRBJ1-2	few	CASSPDRASGYTF	TGTGCCAGCAGTCCTGACAGGGCCTCTGGCTACACCTTC
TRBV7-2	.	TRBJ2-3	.	CASSYDTLTDTQYF	TGTGCCAGCAGCTACGACACTCTCACAGATACGCAGTATTTT
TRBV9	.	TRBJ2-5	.	CASSVGTGLRGETQYF	TGTGCCAGCAGCGTAGGAACGGGGTTGAGAGGGGAGACCCAGTACTTC